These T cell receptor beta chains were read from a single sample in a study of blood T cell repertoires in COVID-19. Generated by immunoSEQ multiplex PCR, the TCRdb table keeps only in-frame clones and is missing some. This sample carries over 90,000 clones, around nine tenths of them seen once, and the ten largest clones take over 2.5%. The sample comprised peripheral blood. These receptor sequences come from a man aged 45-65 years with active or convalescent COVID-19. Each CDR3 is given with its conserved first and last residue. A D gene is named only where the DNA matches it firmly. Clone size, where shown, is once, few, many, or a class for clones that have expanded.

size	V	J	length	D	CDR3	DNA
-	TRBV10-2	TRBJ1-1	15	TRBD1	CASSLWDSMNTEAFF	TGCGCCAGCAGTCTATGGGACAGCATGAACACTGAAGCTTTCTTT
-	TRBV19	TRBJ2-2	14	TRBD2	CASSIASGAGELFF	TGTGCCAGTAGTATAGCTAGCGGGGCCGGGGAGCTGTTTTTT
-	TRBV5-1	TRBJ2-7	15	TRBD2	CASSLEPGGSYEQYF	TGCGCCAGCAGCTTGGAGCCGGGAGGGTCCTACGAGCAGTACTTC
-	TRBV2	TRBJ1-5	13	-	CASTRDIQQPQHF	TGTGCCAGCACTCGGGACATTCAACAGCCCCAGCATTTT
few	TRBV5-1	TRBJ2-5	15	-	CASSLLRGPQETQYF	TGCGCCAGCAGCTTGTTGCGGGGACCCCAAGAGACCCAGTACTTC
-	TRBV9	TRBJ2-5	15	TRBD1	CASSLRDRGLETQYF	TGTGCCAGCAGCTTACGGGACAGGGGGCTTGAGACCCAGTACTTC
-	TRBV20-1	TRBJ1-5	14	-	CSASWGGSNQPQHF	TGCAGTGCTAGTTGGGGGGGTAGCAATCAGCCCCAGCATTTT
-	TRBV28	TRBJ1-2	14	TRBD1	CASTPGDRGLGYTF	TGTGCCAGCACCCCGGGGGACAGGGGGCTCGGCTACACCTTC
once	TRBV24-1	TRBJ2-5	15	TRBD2	CATSAILAGVETQYF	TGTGCCACCAGTGCCATACTAGCGGGGGTGGAGACCCAGTACTTC
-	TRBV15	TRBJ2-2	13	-	CATSFGGVGELFF	TGTGCCACCAGCTTCGGGGGAGTTGGGGAGCTGTTTTTT
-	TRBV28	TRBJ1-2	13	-	CASSSHGQRGYTF	TGTGCCAGCAGTTCCCACGGACAGAGGGGCTACACCTTC
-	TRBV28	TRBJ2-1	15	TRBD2	CASRPGGVDHNEQFF	TGTGCCAGCAGACCCGGGGGGGTGGACCACAATGAGCAGTTCTTC
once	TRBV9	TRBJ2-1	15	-	CASSVGGQFYNEQFF	TGTGCCAGCAGCGTAGGTGGACAGTTCTACAATGAGCAGTTCTTC
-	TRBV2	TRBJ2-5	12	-	CASSESLETQYF	TGTGCCAGCAGTGAATCCCTAGAGACCCAGTACTTC
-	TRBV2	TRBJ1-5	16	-	CASSGGGTGGNQPQHF	TGTGCCAGCAGTGGCGGGGGGACTGGAGGCAATCAGCCCCAGCATTTT
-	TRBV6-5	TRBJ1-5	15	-	CASSPRAPANQPQHF	TGTGCCAGCAGTCCGAGGGCTCCAGCGAATCAGCCCCAGCATTTT
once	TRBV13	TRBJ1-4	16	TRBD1	CASSLRMRGQDEKLFF	TGTGCCAGCAGCCTACGGATGAGGGGGCAGGATGAAAAACTGTTTTTT
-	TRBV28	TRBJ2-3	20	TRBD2	CASSLPLLTSGGERSDTQYF	TGTGCCAGCAGTTTACCGTTATTGACTAGCGGGGGGGAGAGGTCAGATACGCAGTATTTT
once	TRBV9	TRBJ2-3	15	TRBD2	CASSVGGGETDTQYF	TGTGCCAGCAGCGTAGGCGGGGGGGAGACAGATACGCAGTATTTT
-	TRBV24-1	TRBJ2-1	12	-	CATSDPSRSQFF	TGTGCCACCAGTGACCCAAGTAGATCGCAGTTCTTC
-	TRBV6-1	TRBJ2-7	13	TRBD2	CASTGGRAGEQYF	TGTGCCAGCACGGGGGGGCGCGCGGGCGAGCAGTACTTC
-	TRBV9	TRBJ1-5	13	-	CASSVGGEGPQHF	TGTGCCAGCAGCGTAGGGGGGGAAGGGCCCCAGCATTTT
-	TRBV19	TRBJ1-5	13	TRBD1	CASSDRERSPQHF	TGTGCCAGTAGTGACAGGGAAAGGTCGCCCCAGCATTTT
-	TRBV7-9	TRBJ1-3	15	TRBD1	CASSARTGIENTIYF	TGTGCCAGCAGCGCCCGGACAGGGATTGAAAACACCATATATTTT
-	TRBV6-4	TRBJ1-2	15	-	CASSDSPQSFYGYTF	TGTGCCAGCAGTGACTCCCCACAGTCTTTCTATGGCTACACCTTC
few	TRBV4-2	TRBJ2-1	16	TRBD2	CASSPFDGGDYNEQFF	TGTGCCAGCAGCCCTTTTGACGGGGGGGATTACAATGAGCAGTTCTTC
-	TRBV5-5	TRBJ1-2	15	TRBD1	CASSDSGTGGYGYTF	TGTGCCAGCAGCGATTCCGGGACAGGGGGATATGGCTACACCTTC
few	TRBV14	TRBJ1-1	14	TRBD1	CASRQTGSNTEAFF	TGTGCCAGCAGACAGACAGGGTCGAACACTGAAGCTTTCTTT
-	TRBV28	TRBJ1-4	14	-	CASIGQLPRAKLFF	TGTGCCAGCATCGGACAGCTGCCTAGAGCAAAACTGTTTTTT
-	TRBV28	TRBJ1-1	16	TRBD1	CASSPRTGGHPLRAFF	TGTGCCAGCAGTCCCCGGACAGGGGGCCATCCTTTGCGGGCTTTCTTT
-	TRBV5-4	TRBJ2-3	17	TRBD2	CASSSYSGGASTDTQYF	TGTGCCAGCAGCTCGTATAGCGGGGGGGCTAGCACAGATACGCAGTATTTT
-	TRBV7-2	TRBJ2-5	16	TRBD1	CASSSDRGSYQETQYF	TGTGCCAGCAGCTCAGACAGGGGGTCTTATCAAGAGACCCAGTACTTC
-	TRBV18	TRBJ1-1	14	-	CASSPSDTYTEAFF	TGTGCCAGCTCACCCTCCGACACCTACACTGAAGCTTTCTTT
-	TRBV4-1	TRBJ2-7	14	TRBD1	CASSRDRGVWEQYF	TGCGCCAGCAGCCGGGACAGGGGGGTTTGGGAGCAGTACTTC
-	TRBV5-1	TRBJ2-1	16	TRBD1	CASIHYPGQGANEQFF	TGCGCCAGCATACATTACCCGGGACAGGGGGCGAATGAGCAGTTCTTC
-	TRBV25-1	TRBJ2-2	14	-	CASSQVGAGGELFF	TGTGCCAGCAGCCAAGTGGGGGCTGGCGGGGAGCTGTTTTTT
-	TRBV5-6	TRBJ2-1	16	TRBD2	CASSSFSGGTYNEQFF	TGTGCCAGCAGCTCCTTTAGCGGGGGAACCTACAATGAGCAGTTCTTC
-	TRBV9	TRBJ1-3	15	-	CASSVGGGPVNTIYF	TGTGCCAGCAGCGTAGGAGGGGGTCCCGTAAACACCATATATTTT
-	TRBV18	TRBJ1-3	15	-	CASSSTGSSGNTIYF	TGTGCCAGCTCATCTACAGGAAGCTCTGGAAACACCATATATTTT
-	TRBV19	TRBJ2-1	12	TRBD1	CATEHPQGEQFF	TGTGCCACCGAGCACCCACAGGGGGAGCAGTTCTTC
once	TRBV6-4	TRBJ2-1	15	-	CASSDGQGGYNEQFF	TGTGCCAGCAGTGACGGGCAGGGTGGCTACAATGAGCAGTTCTTC
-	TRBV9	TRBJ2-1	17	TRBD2	CASSHPTSGETYNEQFF	TGTGCCAGCAGCCACCCGACTAGCGGGGAGACATACAATGAGCAGTTCTTC
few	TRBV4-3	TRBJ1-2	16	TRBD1	CASSQTGGLWNYGYTF	TGCGCCAGCAGCCAAACAGGGGGTTTATGGAACTATGGCTACACCTTC